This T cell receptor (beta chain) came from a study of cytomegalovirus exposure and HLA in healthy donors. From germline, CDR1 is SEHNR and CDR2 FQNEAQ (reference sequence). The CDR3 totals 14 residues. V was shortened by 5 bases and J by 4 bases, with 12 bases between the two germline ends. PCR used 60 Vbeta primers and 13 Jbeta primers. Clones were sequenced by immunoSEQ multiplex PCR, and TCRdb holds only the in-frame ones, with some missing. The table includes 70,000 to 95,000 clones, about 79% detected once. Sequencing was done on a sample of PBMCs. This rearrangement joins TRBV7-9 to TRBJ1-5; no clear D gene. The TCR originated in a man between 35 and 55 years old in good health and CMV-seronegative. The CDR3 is CASSPGNTNQPQHF. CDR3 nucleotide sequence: TGTGCCAGCAGCCCCGGGAACACGAATCAGCCCCAGCATTTT.